The sequence of this TCR beta chain was determined in a study of blood T cell repertoires in COVID-19. About the study: PBMCs, B-cell-depleted T cells, or T cells were the source of the cDNA or gDNA that made up the material.

The CDR3 is 14 amino acids. Germline loops: CDR1 LNHDA, CDR2 SQIVND (reference sequence). Trimming removed 6 bases from V and 6 bases from J; junction bases left unmatched: 5. Enrolled through a virtual design, the participants were between 18 and 89 years of age and came from around 25 US areas. In the original processing: By means of reference gene primer amplification, nucleated cell counts were estimated. Measured with immunoSEQ multiplex PCR; TCRdb has only the in-frame clones, and not every one. The D gene and trimming were derived from the DNA, and the V and J assignments and clone size from that table. This table holds 250,000 or so clones, 90% to 95% found once.

The chain couples TRBV19 to TRBJ1-6; 7 bases are shared with TRBD1. This TCR was sampled from a human donor in a cohort exposed to, infected with or recovered from COVID-19 (not recorded which). The donor label of this sample is uncertain. Sequencing was done on a sample of PBMCs or T cells enriched from blood (not recorded which). The CDR3 is CASSSTGFNSPLHF. In DNA form, the CDR3 reads TGTGCCAGTAGCTCGACAGGGTTTAATTCACCCCTCCACTTT. The entire variable domain, with the rest obtained from reference TRBV19 and TRBJ1-6, is as follows: DGGITQSPKYLFRKEGQNVTLSCEQNLNHDAMYWYRQDPGQGLRLIYYSQIVNDFQKGDIAEGYSVSREKKESFPLTVTSAQKNPTAFYLCASSSTGFNSPLHFGNGTRLTVT.